The T cell receptor beta chain described here comes from a study of blood T cell repertoires in COVID-19. On the study more broadly: Samples of COVID-19 (acute and convalescent) were obtained from the United States, Italy and Spain. PBMCs, B-cell-depleted T cells, or T cells were the source of the cDNA or gDNA that made up the material.

Germline CDR1 and CDR2: SQVTM and ANQGSEA. The length of the CDR3 is 13 residues. With V trimmed by 7 bases and J by 0 bases, 5 bases remained unmatched. Authors' analysis steps: Using reference gene primer amplification, nucleated cell counts were estimated. This table comes from immunoSEQ multiplex PCR, and its TCRdb copy is limited to in-frame clones, with some not included. V and J calls and clone size are as listed in that table; D and trimming were resolved from the DNA. The table includes under 200,000 clones, around 85% detected once. The receptor was derived from a woman of 80 years or more with acute or convalescent COVID-19. The sample taken for sequencing was peripheral blood. The rearrangement joins TRBV29-1 to TRBJ2-5; TRBD2 aligns across 7 bases. The CDR3 sequence is CSAHGGNQETQYF. The CDR3 coding sequence is TGCAGCGCCCACGGGGGGAACCAAGAGACCCAGTACTTC.